This is a list of T cell receptor beta chains from one sample in a study of cytomegalovirus exposure and HLA in healthy donors. TCRdb's copy holds only in-frame clones and misses some; the assay was immunoSEQ multiplex PCR. This table holds some 82,000 clones. Sequences were obtained from PBMCs. The receptors come from a woman aged 30 to 39 in good health and CMV-seronegative. CDR3s include the opening cysteine and the closing phenylalanine or tryptophan. D genes are given only for firm matches.

v_call	d_call	j_call	cdr3_nt	cdr3_aa
TRBV18	TRBD1	TRBJ1-6	TGTGCCAGCTCACCGACAGGGGGCACGATAAATTCACCCCTCCACTTT	CASSPTGGTINSPLHF
TRBV29-1	NA	TRBJ2-5	TGCAGCGTAGACCCCGGAAGAAAAGGGGCCCAGTACTTC	CSVDPGRKGAQYF
TRBV9	TRBD1	TRBJ2-7	TGTGCCAGCAGCGAGGGACAGGGGGCGCAGTACTTC	CASSEGQGAQYF
TRBV27	NA	TRBJ2-7	TGTGCCAGCAGTAAGGAGGCGTACTACGAGCAGTACTTC	CASSKEAYYEQYF
TRBV19	NA	TRBJ2-3	TGTGCCAGTAGTATGTCCGGGTCTAGCACAGATACGCAGTATTTT	CASSMSGSSTDTQYF
TRBV27	TRBD2	TRBJ2-3	TGTGCCAGCAGGGGGGGACTAGCAGCTCGGGATACGCAGTATTTT	CASRGGLAARDTQYF
TRBV10-1	TRBD2	TRBJ2-5	TGCGCCAGCAGCCCTGGACTAGCGGAGACCCAGTACTTC	CASSPGLAETQYF
TRBV18	NA	TRBJ2-5	TGTGCCAGCTCACCGCCTTACAGGGACGGGACCCAGTACTTC	CASSPPYRDGTQYF
TRBV6-1	NA	TRBJ2-7	TGTGCCAGCAGTGAAGGCGGGCAGCGATTCCTCTACGAGCAGTACTTC	CASSEGGQRFLYEQYF
TRBV10-2	NA	TRBJ2-2	TGCGCCAGCAGTGAGTCTCGGGGGAACACCGGGGAGCTGTTTTTT	CASSESRGNTGELFF
TRBV7-9	TRBD2	TRBJ2-3	TGTGCCAGCAGCTTAGCCGGCGGGGGGCGGCATACGCAGTATTTT	CASSLAGGGRHTQYF
TRBV18	TRBD2	TRBJ2-1	TGTGCCAGCTCACCCCTACTAGCGGGAGGTAACAATGAGCAGTTCTTC	CASSPLLAGGNNEQFF
TRBV5-1	TRBD1	TRBJ1-2	TGCGCCAGCAGCGGTATTGACAGGGGGCGCGGTAGCTACACCTTC	CASSGIDRGRGSYTF
TRBV29-1	TRBD1	TRBJ1-2	TGCAGCGTAGAAGGACAGGGGGCGAGTGGCTACACCTTC	CSVEGQGASGYTF
TRBV19	TRBD2	TRBJ2-3	TGTGCCAGTAAGGCTAGCGGTTCTAGCACAGATACGCAGTATTTT	CASKASGSSTDTQYF
TRBV6-1	NA	TRBJ1-1	TGTGCCAGCAACCCCGACTTAAACACTGAAGCTTTCTTT	CASNPDLNTEAFF
TRBV7-8	NA	TRBJ2-7	TGTGCCAGCAGCTTAGGCAGATCGAGAGCGAGGCGGGATGGCTACGAGCAGTACTTC	CASSLGRSRARRDGYEQYF
TRBV19	TRBD2	TRBJ2-1	TGTGCCAGTAGTAGACTGACTAGCGGACCCAATGAGCAGTTCTTC	CASSRLTSGPNEQFF
TRBV6-1	NA	TRBJ2-3	TGTGCCAGCCAAAAGGACTACACAGATACGCAGTATTTT	CASQKDYTDTQYF
TRBV6-5	NA	TRBJ2-7	TGTGCCAGAAGATCAGGGGCCGAGCAGTACTTC	CARRSGAEQYF
TRBV2	TRBD1	TRBJ1-4	TGTGCCAGCACCTCGGGACAGCATATTGAAAAACTGTTTTTT	CASTSGQHIEKLFF
TRBV7-2	TRBD1	TRBJ1-2	TGTGCCAGCAGCACCCGGGACAGGGGGCATGGCTACACCTTC	CASSTRDRGHGYTF
TRBV30	TRBD1	TRBJ2-1	TGTGCCTCGGGACAGGGAGAAAGATCCTCCGACAATGAGCAGTTCTTC	CASGQGERSSDNEQFF
TRBV6-5	TRBD1	TRBJ2-2	TGTGCCAGCAGCAACGACAGGGGCAACACCGGGGAGCTGTTTTTT	CASSNDRGNTGELFF
TRBV7-2	TRBD1	TRBJ1-5	TGTGCCAGCAGCTTAGCAGGGGGCCGTCAGCCCCAGCATTTT	CASSLAGGRQPQHF
TRBV2	NA	TRBJ1-1	TGTGCCAGTGGTCGGCAGGGCTCATCGAACACTGAAGCTTTCTTT	CASGRQGSSNTEAFF
TRBV5-1	NA	TRBJ1-2	TGCGCCAGCTCGGAGGGGCTAGCTAACTATGGCTACACCTTC	CASSEGLANYGYTF
TRBV19	TRBD1	TRBJ1-4	TGTGCCAGTAGTCTCGACAGGGGTCAAGAAAAACTGTTTTTT	CASSLDRGQEKLFF
TRBV11-3	TRBD1	TRBJ1-1	TGTGCCAGCAGCTTACCTTCCACAGGGGGTTACGACTCGAACACTGAAGCTTTCTTT	CASSLPSTGGYDSNTEAFF
TRBV29-1	NA	TRBJ2-1	TGCAGCGTTGGGGGGGGCACTAGCTCCGGATCCTACAATGAGCAGTTCTTC	CSVGGGTSSGSYNEQFF
TRBV2	NA	TRBJ2-7	TGTGCCAGCAGTGGGTATGGAGGGGAGCAGCAGTACTTC	CASSGYGGEQQYF
TRBV30	NA	TRBJ1-1	TGTGCCTGGAGTCAGGGTAACACTGAAGCTTTCTTT	CAWSQGNTEAFF
TRBV13	NA	TRBJ2-3	TGTGCCAGCAGTTCAAACCCGGGACTGTCTAGCACAGATACGCAGTATTTT	CASSSNPGLSSTDTQYF
TRBV6-1	TRBD1	TRBJ2-2	TGTGCCAGCAGGTTGACAGGGATCACAACCGGGGAGCTGTTTTTT	CASRLTGITTGELFF
TRBV6-5	TRBD1	TRBJ2-7	TGTGCCAGCAGTTACGGACAGGGGGCGGACGAGCAGTACTTC	CASSYGQGADEQYF
TRBV25-1	TRBD1	TRBJ2-5	TGTGCCAGCAGTGGCTCCACAGGGGTGGAGACCCAGTACTTC	CASSGSTGVETQYF
TRBV5-1	TRBD1	TRBJ1-1	TGCGCCAGCAGCTTGGAAAGGGGGCTACCTGAAGCTTTCTTT	CASSLERGLPEAFF
TRBV7-9	TRBD2	TRBJ2-1	TGTGCCAGCAGCTTAGGCCATAGCGGGAGGGAATTGTTCTTC	CASSLGHSGRELFF
TRBV7-9	NA	TRBJ2-7	TGTGCCAGCAGCTTGGCGGTTTCCTACGAGCAGTACTTC	CASSLAVSYEQYF
TRBV30	TRBD2	TRBJ2-6	TGTGCCTGGAGTCTCGCGGGGGCTGGGGCCAACGTCCTGACTTTC	CAWSLAGAGANVLTF
TRBV7-2	NA	TRBJ1-2	TGTGCCAGCAGCCCGTACAGCAACTATGGCTACACCTTC	CASSPYSNYGYTF
TRBV4-1	TRBD1	TRBJ1-1	TGCGCCAGCAGCCAAGGCCGACAGGGGCCACAAGCTTTCTTT	CASSQGRQGPQAFF
TRBV7-6	TRBD1	TRBJ1-1	TGTGCCAGCAGCTTACTCCCTATTTCCGGACAGGGGCCGAACACTGAAGCTTTCTTT	CASSLLPISGQGPNTEAFF
TRBV7-8	NA	TRBJ2-7	TGTGCCAGCAGCTTAGCGGGGGCGACCTACGAGCAGTACTTC	CASSLAGATYEQYF
TRBV2	TRBD1	TRBJ1-2	TGTGCCAGCAGTGGGAGGGGGCGGAACTATGGCTACACCTTC	CASSGRGRNYGYTF
TRBV30	TRBD2	TRBJ2-7	TGTGCCTGGACTAGCGGGAGCAGGACCTACGAGCAGTACTTC	CAWTSGSRTYEQYF
TRBV6-1	TRBD1	TRBJ1-1	TGTGCCAGCAGTCGGACAGGGGTGACTGAAGCTTTCTTT	CASSRTGVTEAFF
TRBV19	NA	TRBJ1-2	TGTGCCAGTAGTGCAATCGATGTCGAGGGTGGCTACACCTTC	CASSAIDVEGGYTF
TRBV7-6	NA	TRBJ1-5	TGTGCCAGCAGCTTAGGGACACTCGATAGCAATCAGCCCCAGCATTTT	CASSLGTLDSNQPQHF
TRBV19	NA	TRBJ1-2	TGTGCCAGTAGTATTGTGGCAGGGAATGGCTACACCTTC	CASSIVAGNGYTF
TRBV4-1	NA	TRBJ1-6	TGCGCCAGCAGCCAAGATAGACCGGGCTATAATTCACCCCTCCACTTT	CASSQDRPGYNSPLHF